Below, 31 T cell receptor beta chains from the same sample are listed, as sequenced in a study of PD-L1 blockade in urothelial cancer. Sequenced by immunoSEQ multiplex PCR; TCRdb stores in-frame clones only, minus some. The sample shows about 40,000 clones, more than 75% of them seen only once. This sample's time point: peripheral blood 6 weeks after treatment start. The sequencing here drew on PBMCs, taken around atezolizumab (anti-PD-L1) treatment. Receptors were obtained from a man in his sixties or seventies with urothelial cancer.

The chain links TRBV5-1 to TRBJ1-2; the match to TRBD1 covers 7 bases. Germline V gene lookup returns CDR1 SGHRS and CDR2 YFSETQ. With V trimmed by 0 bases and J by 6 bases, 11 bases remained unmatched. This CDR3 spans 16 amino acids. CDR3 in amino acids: CASSLAGTEYGNGYTF. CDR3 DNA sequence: TGCGCCAGCAGCTTGGCTGGGACAGAGTATGGTAATGGCTACACCTTC.

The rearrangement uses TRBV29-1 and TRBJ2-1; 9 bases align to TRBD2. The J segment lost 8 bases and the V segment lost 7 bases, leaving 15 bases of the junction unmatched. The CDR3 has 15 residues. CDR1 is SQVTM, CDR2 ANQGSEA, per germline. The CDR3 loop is CSGKLAGWGSHEQFF. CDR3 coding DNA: TGCAGCGGAAAACTAGCGGGTTGGGGGTCCCATGAGCAGTTCTTC.

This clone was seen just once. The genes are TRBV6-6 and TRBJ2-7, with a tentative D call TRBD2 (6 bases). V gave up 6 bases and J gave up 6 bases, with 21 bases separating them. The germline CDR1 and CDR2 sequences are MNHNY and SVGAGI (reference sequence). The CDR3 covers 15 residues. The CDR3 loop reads CASSRKGEGTPEQYF. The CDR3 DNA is TGTGCCAGCAGCCGAAAGGGAGAAGGGACTCCCGAGCAGTACTTC.

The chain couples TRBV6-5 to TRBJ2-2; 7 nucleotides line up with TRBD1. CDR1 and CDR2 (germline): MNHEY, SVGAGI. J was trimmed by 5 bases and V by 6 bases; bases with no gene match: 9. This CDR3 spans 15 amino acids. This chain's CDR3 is CASRNDRESTGELFF. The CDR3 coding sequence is TGTGCCAGCAGAAATGACAGGGAGAGTACCGGGGAGCTGTTTTTT.

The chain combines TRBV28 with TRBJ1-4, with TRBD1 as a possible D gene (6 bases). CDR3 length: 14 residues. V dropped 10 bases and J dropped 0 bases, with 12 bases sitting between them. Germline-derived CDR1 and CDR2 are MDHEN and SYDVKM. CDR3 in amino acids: CATVQGATNEKLFF. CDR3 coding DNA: TGTGCCACGGTACAGGGCGCAACTAATGAAAAACTGTTTTTT.

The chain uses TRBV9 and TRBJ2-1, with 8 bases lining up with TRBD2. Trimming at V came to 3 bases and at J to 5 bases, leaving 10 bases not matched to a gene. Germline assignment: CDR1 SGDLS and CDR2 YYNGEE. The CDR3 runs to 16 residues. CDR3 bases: TGTGCCAGCAGCGCCCTCGGGGGGGCGGTGAACAATGAGCAGTTCTTC. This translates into CASSALGGAVNNEQFF.

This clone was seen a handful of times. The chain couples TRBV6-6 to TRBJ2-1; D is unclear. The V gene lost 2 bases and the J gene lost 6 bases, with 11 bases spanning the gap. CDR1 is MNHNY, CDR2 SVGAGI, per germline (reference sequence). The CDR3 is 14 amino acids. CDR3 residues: CASSYGLLGNEQFF. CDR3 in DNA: TGTGCCAGCAGTTACGGGCTATTGGGCAATGAGCAGTTCTTC.

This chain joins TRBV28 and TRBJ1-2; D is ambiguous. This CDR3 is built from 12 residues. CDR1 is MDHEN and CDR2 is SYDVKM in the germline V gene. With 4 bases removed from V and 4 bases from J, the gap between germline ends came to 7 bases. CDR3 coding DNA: TGTGCCAGCAGTTCCCAGCGCTATGGCTACACCTTC. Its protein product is CASSSQRYGYTF.

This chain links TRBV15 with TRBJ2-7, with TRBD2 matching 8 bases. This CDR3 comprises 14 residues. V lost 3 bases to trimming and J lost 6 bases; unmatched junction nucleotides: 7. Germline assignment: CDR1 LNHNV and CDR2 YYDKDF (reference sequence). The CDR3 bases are TGTGCCACCAGCAGTGTCGCGGGAGGTGCCGAGCAGTACTTC. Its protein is CATSSVAGGAEQYF.

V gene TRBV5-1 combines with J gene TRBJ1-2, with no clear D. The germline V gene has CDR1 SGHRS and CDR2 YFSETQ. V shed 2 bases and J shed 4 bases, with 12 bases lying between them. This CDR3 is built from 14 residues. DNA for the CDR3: TGCGCCAGCAGCTTTACGGGAGTGGGCTATGGCTACACCTTC. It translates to CASSFTGVGYGYTF.

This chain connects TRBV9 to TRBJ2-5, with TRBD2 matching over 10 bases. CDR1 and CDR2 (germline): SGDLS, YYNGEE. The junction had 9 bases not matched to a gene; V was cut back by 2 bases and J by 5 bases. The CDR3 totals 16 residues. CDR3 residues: CASSVGLAGVRETQYF. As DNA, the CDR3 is TGTGCCAGCAGCGTGGGGCTAGCGGGAGTTAGGGAGACCCAGTACTTC.

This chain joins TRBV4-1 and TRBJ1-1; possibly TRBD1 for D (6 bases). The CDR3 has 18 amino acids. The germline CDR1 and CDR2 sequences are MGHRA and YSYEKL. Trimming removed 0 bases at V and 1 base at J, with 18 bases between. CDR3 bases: TGCGCCAGCAGCCAAGATGTCACAGGGCTTTTTGGGAACACTGAAGCTTTCTTT. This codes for CASSQDVTGLFGNTEAFF.

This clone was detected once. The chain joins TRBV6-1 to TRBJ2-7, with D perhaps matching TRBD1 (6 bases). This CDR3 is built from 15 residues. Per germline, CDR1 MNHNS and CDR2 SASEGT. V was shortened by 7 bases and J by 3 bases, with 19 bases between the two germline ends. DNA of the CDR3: TGTGCCAGCACTCCCTTCCGGGACAACTACTACGAGCAGTACTTC. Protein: CASTPFRDNYYEQYF.

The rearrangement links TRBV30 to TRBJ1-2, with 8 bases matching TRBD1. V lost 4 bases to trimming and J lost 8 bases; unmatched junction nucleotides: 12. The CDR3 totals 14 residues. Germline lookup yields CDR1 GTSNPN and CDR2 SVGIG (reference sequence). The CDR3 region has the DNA TGTGCCTGGACTCCTTTCGGGACAGGTACCGGCTACACCTTC. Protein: CAWTPFGTGTGYTF.

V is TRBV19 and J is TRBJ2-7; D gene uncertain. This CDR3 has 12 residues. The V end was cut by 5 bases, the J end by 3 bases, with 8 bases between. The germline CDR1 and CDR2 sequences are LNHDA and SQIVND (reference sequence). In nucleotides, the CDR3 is TGTGCCAGTAGTTTCAACAGCTACGAGCAGTACTTC. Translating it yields CASSFNSYEQYF.

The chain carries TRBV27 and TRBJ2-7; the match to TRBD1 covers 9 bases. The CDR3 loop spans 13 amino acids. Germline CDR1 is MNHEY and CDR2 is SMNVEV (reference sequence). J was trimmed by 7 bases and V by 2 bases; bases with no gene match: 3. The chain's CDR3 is CASSLRTGEEQYF. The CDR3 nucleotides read TGTGCCAGCAGTTTAAGGACAGGGGAAGAGCAGTACTTC.

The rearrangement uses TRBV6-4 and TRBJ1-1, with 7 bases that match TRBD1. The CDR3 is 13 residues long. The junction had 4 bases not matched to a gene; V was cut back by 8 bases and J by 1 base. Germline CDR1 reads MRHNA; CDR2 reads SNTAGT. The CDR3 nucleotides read TGTGCCAGCTCCAGGGGGACGAACACTGAAGCTTTCTTT. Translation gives CASSRGTNTEAFF.

The CDR3 loop is CASRETGDQETQYF. CDR3 nucleotide sequence: TGTGCCAGCAGGGAGACAGGGGACCAAGAGACCCAGTACTTC. V and J are TRBV6-6 and TRBJ2-5, with 8 bases identical to TRBD1. The CDR3 length is 14 residues. After removal of 6 bases from V and 0 bases from J, the junction contained 3 bases not matched to a gene. The V gene's germline CDR1 is MNHNY and CDR2 SVGAGI (reference sequence).

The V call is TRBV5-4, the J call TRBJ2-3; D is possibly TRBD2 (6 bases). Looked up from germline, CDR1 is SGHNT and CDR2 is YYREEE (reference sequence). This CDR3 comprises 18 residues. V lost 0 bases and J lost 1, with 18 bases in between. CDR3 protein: CASSLGGDGSVGTDTQYF. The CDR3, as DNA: TGTGCCAGCAGCTTGGGGGGGGATGGTAGCGTGGGCACAGATACGCAGTATTTT. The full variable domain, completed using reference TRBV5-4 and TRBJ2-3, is ETGVTQSPTHLIKTRGQQVTLRCSSQSGHNTVSWYQQALGQGPQFIFQYYREEENGRGNFPPRFSGLQFPNYSSELNVNALELDDSALYLCASSLGGDGSVGTDTQYFGPGTRLTVL.

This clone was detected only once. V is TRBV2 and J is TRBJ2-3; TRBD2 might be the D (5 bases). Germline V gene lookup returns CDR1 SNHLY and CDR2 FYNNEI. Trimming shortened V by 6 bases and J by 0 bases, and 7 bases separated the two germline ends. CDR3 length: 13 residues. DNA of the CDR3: TGTGCCAGCAGGAGGACTAGCACAGATACGCAGTATTTT. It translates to CASRRTSTDTQYF.

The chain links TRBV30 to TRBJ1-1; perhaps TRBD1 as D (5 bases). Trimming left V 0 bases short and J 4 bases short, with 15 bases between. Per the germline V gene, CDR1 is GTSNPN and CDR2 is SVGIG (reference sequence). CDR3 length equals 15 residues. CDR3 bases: TGTGCCTGGAGTGTAGGAGGGGCCGGAGCCACTGAAGCTTTCTTT. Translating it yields CAWSVGGAGATEAFF.

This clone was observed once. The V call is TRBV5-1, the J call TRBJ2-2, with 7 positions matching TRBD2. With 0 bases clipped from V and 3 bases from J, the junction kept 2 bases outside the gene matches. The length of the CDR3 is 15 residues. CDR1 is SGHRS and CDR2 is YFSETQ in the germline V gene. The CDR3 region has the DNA TGCGCCAGCAGCTTGGGTCGGGGGGACACCGGGGAGCTGTTTTTT. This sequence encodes CASSLGRGDTGELFF. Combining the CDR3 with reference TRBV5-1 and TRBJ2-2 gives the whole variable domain KAGVTQTPRYLIKTRGQQVTLSCSPISGHRSVSWYQQTPGQGLQFLFEYFSETQRNKGNFPGRFSGRQFSNSRSEMNVSTLELGDSALYLCASSLGRGDTGELFFGEGSRLTVL.

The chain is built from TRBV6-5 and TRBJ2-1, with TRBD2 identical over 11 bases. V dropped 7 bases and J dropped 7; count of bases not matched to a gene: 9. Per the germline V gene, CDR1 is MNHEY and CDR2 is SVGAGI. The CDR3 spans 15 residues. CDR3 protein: CASMRRRTSGNEQFF. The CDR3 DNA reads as TGTGCCAGCATGAGGAGAAGGACTAGCGGGAATGAGCAGTTCTTC.

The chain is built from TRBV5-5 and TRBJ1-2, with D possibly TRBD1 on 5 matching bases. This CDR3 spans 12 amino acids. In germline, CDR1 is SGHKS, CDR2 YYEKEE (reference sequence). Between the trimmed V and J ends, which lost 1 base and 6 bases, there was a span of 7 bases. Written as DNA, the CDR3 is TGTGCCAGCAGCTTGTGGGGGGATGGCTACACCTTC. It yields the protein CASSLWGDGYTF.

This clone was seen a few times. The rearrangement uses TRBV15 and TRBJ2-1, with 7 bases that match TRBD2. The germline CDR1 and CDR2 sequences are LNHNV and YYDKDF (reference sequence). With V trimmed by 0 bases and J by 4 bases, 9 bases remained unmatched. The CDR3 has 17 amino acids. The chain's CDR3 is CATSRDIRLADYNEQFF. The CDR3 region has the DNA TGTGCCACCAGCAGAGACATTCGACTAGCAGATTACAATGAGCAGTTCTTC.

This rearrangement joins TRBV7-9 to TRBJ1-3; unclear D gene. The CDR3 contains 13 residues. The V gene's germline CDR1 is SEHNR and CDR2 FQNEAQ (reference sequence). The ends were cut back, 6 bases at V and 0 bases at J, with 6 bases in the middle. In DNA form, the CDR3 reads TGTGCCAGCAGGGCAACCTCTGGAAACACCATATATTTT. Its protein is CASRATSGNTIYF.

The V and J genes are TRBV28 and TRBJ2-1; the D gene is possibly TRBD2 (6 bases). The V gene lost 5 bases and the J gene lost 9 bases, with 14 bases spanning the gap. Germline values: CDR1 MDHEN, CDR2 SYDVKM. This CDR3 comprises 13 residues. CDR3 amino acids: CASSLTEAGEQFF. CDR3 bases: TGTGCCAGCAGTCTTACGGAAGCGGGTGAGCAGTTCTTC.

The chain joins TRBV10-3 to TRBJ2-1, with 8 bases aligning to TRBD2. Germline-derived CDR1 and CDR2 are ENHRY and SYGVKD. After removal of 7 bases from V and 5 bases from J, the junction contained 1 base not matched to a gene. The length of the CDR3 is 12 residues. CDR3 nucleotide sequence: TGTGCCATCAAGCGGGGGAACAATGAGCAGTTCTTC. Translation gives CAIKRGNNEQFF.

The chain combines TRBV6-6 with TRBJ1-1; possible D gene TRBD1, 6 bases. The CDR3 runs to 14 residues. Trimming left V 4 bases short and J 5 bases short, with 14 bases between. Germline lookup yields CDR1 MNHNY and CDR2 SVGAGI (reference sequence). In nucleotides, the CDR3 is TGTGCCAGCAGTTCGACAGGACTTAGAACTGAAGCTTTCTTT. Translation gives CASSSTGLRTEAFF.

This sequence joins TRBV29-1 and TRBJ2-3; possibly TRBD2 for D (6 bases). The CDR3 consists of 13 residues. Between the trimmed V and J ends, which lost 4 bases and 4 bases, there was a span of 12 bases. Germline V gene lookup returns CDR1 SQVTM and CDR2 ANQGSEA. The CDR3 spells CSVATSQADTQYF. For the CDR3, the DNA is TGCAGCGTTGCTACTAGCCAGGCAGATACGCAGTATTTT.

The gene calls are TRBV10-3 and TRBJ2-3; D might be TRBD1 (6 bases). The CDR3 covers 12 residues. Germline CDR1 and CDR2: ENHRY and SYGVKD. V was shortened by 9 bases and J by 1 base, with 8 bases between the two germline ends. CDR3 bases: TGTGCCATACGACAGGGCACAGATACGCAGTATTTT. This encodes CAIRQGTDTQYF.